This entry lists 10 T cell receptor beta chains sequenced from one sample in a study of breast tumors, draining lymph nodes, adjacent tissues. A single record per CDR3 protein comes from TCRdb applying MiXCR to the multiplex PCR reads. This repertoire shows roughly 260,000 distinct CDR3 sequences, more than 30% found once; its top ten account for around 1.1%. Breast cancer patients provided tissue from their axillary draining lymph nodes. The sample was axillary lymph node tissue. All receptors come from a female donor with breast cancer. Some clones in this sample may be carry-over from other donors' samples.

V usage is TRBV18 and J usage is TRBJ2-2, with TRBD1 matching 9 bases. The CDR3 totals 15 residues. Trimming removed 3 bases from V and 7 bases from J; junction bases left unmatched: 6. CDR1 KGHSH and CDR2 LQKENI come from the germline V gene. Here the CDR3 reads CASSPATGGGGELFF. CDR3 sequence (DNA): TGTGCCAGCTCACCTGCAACAGGGGGCGGCGGGGAGCTGTTTTTT. The variable domain in full, completed from reference TRBV18 and TRBJ2-2, reads NAGVMQNPRHLVRRRGQEARLRCSPMKGHSHVYWYRQLPEEGLKFMVYLQKENIIDESGMPKERFSAEFPKEGPSILRIQQVVRGDSAAYFCASSPATGGGGELFFGEGSRLTVL.

This clonotype came up many times. The junction departs from the called germline gene at one end, perhaps through a read error. The rearrangement uses TRBV12-3 or TRBV12-4 and TRBJ2-7; no clear D gene. This CDR3 is 11 amino acids long. CDR3 residues: CASSSNYEQYF. DNA of the CDR3: TGCGCCAGCAGCTCAAACTACGAGCAGTACTTC.

This clonotype was found a few times. This could be a read error, since a much larger clone is one nucleotide away. The chain employs TRBV5-1 and TRBJ2-1; a weak D match, TRBD1 (6 bases). CDR3 size: 14 residues. The germline CDR1 and CDR2 sequences are SGHRS and YFSETQ. The CDR3 region has the DNA TGCGCCAGCAGCTTGGGGACAGTGGGGAATGGGCAGTTCTTC. Residues: CASSLGTVGNGQFF.

This chain joins TRBV25-1 and TRBJ1-2, with 10 bases matching TRBD1. With V trimmed by 8 bases and J by 8 bases, 8 bases remained unmatched. The CDR3 contains 13 residues. Germline CDR1 and CDR2: MGHDK and SYGVNS. The CDR3 protein is CASAGTGADGYTF. For the CDR3, the DNA is TGTGCCAGCGCCGGGACAGGGGCTGACGGCTACACCTTC.

The table lists this clonotype with many counts. V usage is TRBV12-3 or TRBV12-4 and J usage is TRBJ2-3, with D perhaps matching TRBD1 or TRBD2 (5 bases each). Deletions cut 5 bases from V and 3 bases from J, with 18 bases between. CDR3 length equals 16 residues. The CDR3 loop is CASSPRGSAGTDTQYF. As DNA, the CDR3 is TGTGCCAGCAGTCCAAGGGGTAGCGCAGGAACAGATACGCAGTATTTT.

In DNA, the CDR3 is TGTGCCAGTAGTATAGGCGGGACAGGGCTCGTTGGACAGCCCCAGCATTTT. Protein: CASSIGGTGLVGQPQHF. The rearrangement links TRBV19 to TRBJ1-5; TRBD1 aligns across 9 bases. CDR1 and CDR2 from the germline V gene are LNHDA and SQIVND (reference sequence). The CDR3 contains 17 residues. The V gene end was trimmed by 1 base and the J gene end by 7 bases; junction bases not matched to a gene: 11.

This clonotype was seen repeatedly, ten times or more. The chain combines TRBV6-1 with TRBJ2-1; 10 bases align to TRBD2. Losses at the gene ends were 1 base for V and 7 bases for J; bases not matched to a gene: 4. This CDR3 contains 15 residues. Per the germline V gene, CDR1 is MNHNS and CDR2 is SASEGT. The CDR3 nucleotides are TGTGCCAGCAGTGAAGTAGCGGGAGGTGGTAATGAGCAGTTCTTC. Residues: CASSEVAGGGNEQFF.

This clonotype showed up many times. One junction end does not reproduce the germline sequence, and a read error may be involved. This chain uses TRBV2 with TRBJ2-6; tentatively, D is TRBD1 (6 bases). The CDR3 runs 14 residues. CDR1 is SNHLY, CDR2 FYNNEI, per germline. This CDR3 reads CASRGASGANVLTF. The CDR3 nucleotides read TGTGCCAGCAGGGGGGCCTCTGGAGCCAACGTCCTGACTTTC.

This chain connects TRBV2 to TRBJ1-5; 7 bases match TRBD1. This CDR3 comprises 16 residues. Losses at the gene ends were 7 bases for V and 1 base for J; bases not matched to a gene: 10. Germline V gene sequence: CDR1 SNHLY, CDR2 FYNNEI. The CDR3 DNA follows: TGTGCCAGCACGAGGAGGCCGGGACAGAGCAATCAGCCCCAGCATTTT. Amino acids: CASTRRPGQSNQPQHF.

The rearrangement uses TRBV7-6 and TRBJ2-5; tentative D call: TRBD2 (6 bases). CDR3 length equals 16 residues. V was shortened by 6 bases and J by 4 bases, with 21 bases between the two germline ends. The germline V gene has CDR1 SGHVS and CDR2 FNYEAQ. In DNA form, the CDR3 reads TGTGCCAGCAGAAATTCCCCATATAAGGGAGGAGAGACCCAGTACTTC. Protein product: CASRNSPYKGGETQYF.